This T cell receptor (beta chain) was found in a study of identical twins. Findings and caveats of the study: A lower insertion count was a feature of abundant cord blood beta clonotypes, with no such feature in memory repertoires. Excess sharing between twins was weaker in beta out-of-frame sequences.

Comments on this clonotype: No antigen is known for it.

TCRdb ran MiXCR on the 5' RACE reads and lists one entry per CDR3 protein. The sample contains approximately 500,000 distinct CDR3 sequences, 20% to 25% of which appear only once. Germline CDR1 and CDR2: SEHNR and FQNEAQ (reference sequence). The CDR3 totals 14 residues. Trimming cost V 5 bases and J 4 bases; bases outside gene matches: 2. The data also belong to a second study, concerning T cells expressing NK-cell markers. That publication notes: From sorted CD3+CD56+NKG2C+, CD3+CD56+NKG2C- and CD3+CD56-NKG2C+ T cells came the TCR beta repertoires. The study found these clonotypes also leading the CD3+CD56-NKG2C+ fraction in several donors.

This clonotype was obtained from a woman under 30 in good health. Material: CD4+ T cells sorted from blood. The chain links TRBV7-9 to TRBJ1-6; 7 bases line up with TRBD1. In DNA form, the CDR3 reads TGTGCCAGCAGCCAACAGGGGTATAATTCACCCCTCCACTTT. Translation: CASSQQGYNSPLHF.